This T cell receptor beta chain is drawn from a study of blood T cell repertoires in COVID-19. Assay used: immunoSEQ multiplex PCR; TCRdb lists only in-frame clones, some missing. This sample has some 130,000 clones; roughly 84% occur once, and the top ten carry less than 7%. The germline CDR1 and CDR2 sequences are SGHRS and YFSETQ. This CDR3 is built from 17 residues. V was trimmed by 0 bases and J by 0 bases, leaving 10 bases between them. The chain combines TRBV5-1 with TRBJ2-6; D is possibly TRBD1 (5 bases). The receptor comes from a man aged 35 to 55 with acute COVID-19. Input material: PBMCs or T cells enriched from blood (not recorded which). For the CDR3, the DNA is TGCGCCAGCAGCTTGGAGCTGACAGTCTCTGGGGCCAACGTCCTGACTTTC. It translates to CASSLELTVSGANVLTF.